A selection of T cell receptor beta chains follows, all from one sample in a study of memory B cells and T cells in multiple sclerosis. No antigens are known for them. Measured with immunoSEQ multiplex PCR; TCRdb has only the in-frame clones, and not every one. Of about 12,000 clones in the sample, roughly 81% were seen once. Source material: PBMCs from blood kept in culture. These receptors originate from a human donor with multiple sclerosis. CDR3s include the opening cysteine and the closing phenylalanine or tryptophan. D genes are given only for firm matches. Where a row states a size, it is once, few, many or the class of an expanded clone; other rows omit it.

D: -
size: -
V: TRBV7-2
J: TRBJ2-7
DNA: TGTGCCAGCAGCTTAGTTGGCGGGGGCTCCTCCTACGAGCAGTACTTC
CDR3: CASSLVGGGSSYEQYF

D: TRBD1
size: -
V: TRBV6-1
J: TRBJ2-5
DNA: TGTGCCAGCAATAAGGACAGGGGAGGGACCCAGTACTTC
CDR3: CASNKDRGGTQYF

D: TRBD1
size: once
V: TRBV30
J: TRBJ1-3
DNA: TGTGCCTGGAGTCAGACAGGGGGAAACACCATATATTTT
CDR3: CAWSQTGGNTIYF

D: TRBD2
size: -
V: TRBV19
J: TRBJ2-7
DNA: TGTGCCAGTAGTCATGGCGGGAGTGACTACGAGCAGTACTTC
CDR3: CASSHGGSDYEQYF

D: -
size: -
V: TRBV2
J: TRBJ2-4
DNA: TGTGCCAGCTCTATCATAAAGGGGGGCGCGGGCAAAAACATTCAGTACTTC
CDR3: CASSIIKGGAGKNIQYF

D: -
size: -
V: TRBV9
J: TRBJ2-3
DNA: TGTGCCAGCAGCGTAGGGTCGGTGGGCACAGATACGCAGTATTTT
CDR3: CASSVGSVGTDTQYF

D: TRBD2
size: -
V: TRBV6-4
J: TRBJ2-1
DNA: TGTGCCAGCAGTGGGCTAGCGGGAGGGCCCGGGGAGCAGTTCTTC
CDR3: CASSGLAGGPGEQFF

D: TRBD1
size: -
V: TRBV5-6
J: TRBJ1-2
DNA: TGTGCCAGCAGCCTCTACAGGGGGACCATCTATGGCTACACCTTC
CDR3: CASSLYRGTIYGYTF

D: TRBD2
size: -
V: TRBV7-2
J: TRBJ2-7
DNA: TGTGCCAGCAGCCAGGTCACTAGCGGGGGGCCTTCCTACGAGCAGTACTTC
CDR3: CASSQVTSGGPSYEQYF

D: -
size: -
V: TRBV12-1
J: TRBJ1-1
DNA: TGTGCCAGGGTTCCGGGACATCAGCTGGTCACTGAAGCTTTCTTT
CDR3: CARVPGHQLVTEAFF

D: -
size: -
V: TRBV4-1
J: TRBJ2-7
DNA: TGCGCCAGCAGCCACGTACAGGAAGCCTACGAGCAGTACTTC
CDR3: CASSHVQEAYEQYF

D: TRBD2
size: -
V: TRBV10-3
J: TRBJ2-7
DNA: TGTGCCATCAGTGAGTTGGCGGGGGGGGTCCACGAGCAGTACTTC
CDR3: CAISELAGGVHEQYF

D: TRBD1
size: -
V: TRBV28
J: TRBJ1-5
DNA: TGTGCCAGCCTTCAAGGGGGCGAGTGGAATCAGCCCCAGCATTTT
CDR3: CASLQGGEWNQPQHF

D: -
size: -
V: TRBV30
J: TRBJ2-1
DNA: TGTGCCTGGAGCCTTTCTATGCCCGGGTCCTACAATGAGCAGTTCTTC
CDR3: CAWSLSMPGSYNEQFF

D: -
size: -
V: TRBV27
J: TRBJ1-1
DNA: TGTGCCAGCAGTTTAAAACCCGACACTGAAGCTTTCTTT
CDR3: CASSLKPDTEAFF

D: -
size: -
V: TRBV11-2
J: TRBJ1-1
DNA: TGCGCCAGCAGCTTAGATCGAATGGGGGTCACTGAAGCTTTCTTT
CDR3: CASSLDRMGVTEAFF

D: -
size: -
V: TRBV4-1
J: TRBJ1-5
DNA: TGCGCCAGCAGCCAAGCCAACAGGGATTTGTCACATCAGCCCCAGCATTTT
CDR3: CASSQANRDLSHQPQHF

D: -
size: once
V: TRBV7-2
J: TRBJ2-1
DNA: TGTGCCAGCACGCGGGACATACCCACGAAATACAATGAGCAGTTCTTC
CDR3: CASTRDIPTKYNEQFF

D: -
size: -
V: TRBV7-9
J: TRBJ2-3
DNA: TGTGCCAGCAGCTTAAGGGAGTATACGCAGTATTTT
CDR3: CASSLREYTQYF

D: -
size: once
V: TRBV2
J: TRBJ2-7
DNA: TGTGCCAGCAGTGAAGATGGAGTAGTTGGCTACGAGCAGTACTTC
CDR3: CASSEDGVVGYEQYF

D: -
size: -
V: TRBV12-5
J: TRBJ2-1
DNA: TGTGCTAGTGGTTTTTTGGGACCGGGACTCTCCTACAATGAGCAGTTCTTC
CDR3: CASGFLGPGLSYNEQFF

D: TRBD2
size: -
V: TRBV19
J: TRBJ2-7
DNA: TGTGCCAGTAGTATAACAGGCGGGAGCGGCTACGAGCAGTACTTC
CDR3: CASSITGGSGYEQYF

D: -
size: -
V: TRBV6-1
J: TRBJ1-2
DNA: TGTGCCAGCAGTCGGGAGTATGGCTATGGCTACACCTTC
CDR3: CASSREYGYGYTF

D: -
size: -
V: TRBV5-4
J: TRBJ2-7
DNA: TGTGCCAGCAGCTTTCCGGGAAACTCCTACGAGCAGTACTTC
CDR3: CASSFPGNSYEQYF

D: -
size: few
V: TRBV5-1
J: TRBJ2-7
DNA: TGCGCCAGCAGCTTGGCCGGGAGCTACGAGCAGTACTTC
CDR3: CASSLAGSYEQYF

D: TRBD1
size: -
V: TRBV9
J: TRBJ1-4
DNA: TGTGCCAGCAGCGTAGGTCTGGGGACAGGGGCCGTTAATGAAAAACTGTTTTTT
CDR3: CASSVGLGTGAVNEKLFF

D: TRBD1
size: -
V: TRBV6-1
J: TRBJ1-1
DNA: TGTGCCAGCAGCGTAGGACAGGTAGCTTTCTTT
CDR3: CASSVGQVAFF

D: -
size: -
V: TRBV6-6
J: TRBJ1-2
DNA: TGTGCCAGCAGTAGCTACACGTCCGGTGACACCTTC
CDR3: CASSSYTSGDTF

D: TRBD2
size: -
V: TRBV27
J: TRBJ2-3
DNA: TGTGCCAGCAGTTTAGCGGGACTAGACACAGATACGCAGTATTTT
CDR3: CASSLAGLDTDTQYF

D: -
size: -
V: TRBV30
J: TRBJ1-2
DNA: TGTGCCTGGAGTGTTACGGGGACCAGGAGCTACACCTTC
CDR3: CAWSVTGTRSYTF

D: TRBD2
size: -
V: TRBV27
J: TRBJ2-2
DNA: TGTGCCAGCAGTTTAGTCGGTCTAGCGGGGGGGAACACCGGGGAGCTGTTTTTT
CDR3: CASSLVGLAGGNTGELFF

D: -
size: few
V: TRBV5-4
J: TRBJ1-1
DNA: TGTGCCAGCAGCTTGGAGGGTACCCTGAACACTGAAGCTTTCTTT
CDR3: CASSLEGTLNTEAFF

D: -
size: -
V: TRBV6-1
J: TRBJ1-1
DNA: TGTGCCAGCAGCCCCCCGGCTGAAGCTTTCTTT
CDR3: CASSPPAEAFF

D: TRBD2
size: -
V: TRBV2
J: TRBJ2-1
DNA: TGTGCCAGCACCCAGAGAATAGCGGGAGCGATCTACAATGAGCAGTTCTTC
CDR3: CASTQRIAGAIYNEQFF

D: -
size: -
V: TRBV30
J: TRBJ1-5
DNA: TGTGCCTGGAGTGAGGCAGAGAATCAGCCCCAGCATTTT
CDR3: CAWSEAENQPQHF

D: -
size: -
V: TRBV7-6
J: TRBJ2-7
DNA: TGTGCCAGCAGCTTGCGGGATAGAGTCTACGAGCAGTACTTC
CDR3: CASSLRDRVYEQYF

D: TRBD1
size: -
V: TRBV10-3
J: TRBJ1-4
DNA: TGTGCCGCAACAGGGGGCACTAATGAAAAACTGTTTTTT
CDR3: CAATGGTNEKLFF

D: -
size: -
V: TRBV19
J: TRBJ1-3
DNA: TGTGCCAGTAGTTCCCGACAGTCACCCTCTGGAAACACCATATATTTT
CDR3: CASSSRQSPSGNTIYF

D: -
size: -
V: TRBV5-5
J: TRBJ1-4
DNA: TGTGCCAGCAGAACCGGAGAGAGGCCGTCTGAAAAACTGTTTTTT
CDR3: CASRTGERPSEKLFF

D: -
size: -
V: TRBV7-6
J: TRBJ2-7
DNA: TGTGCCAGCAGCTTAGCTAGCGCGAGCTCCTACGAGCAGTACTTC
CDR3: CASSLASASSYEQYF

D: -
size: -
V: TRBV5-1
J: TRBJ1-2
DNA: TGCGCCAGCAGCTTGGAGCGGACAGCCTATGGCTACACCTTC
CDR3: CASSLERTAYGYTF

D: -
size: -
V: TRBV6-6
J: TRBJ2-2
DNA: TGTGCCAGCAGAGGTGGGGCCCCCGGGGAGCTGTTTTTT
CDR3: CASRGGAPGELFF

D: TRBD1
size: -
V: TRBV2
J: TRBJ2-7
DNA: TGTGCCAGCAGTCAGTCAGGGGGATTCTACGAGCAGTACTTC
CDR3: CASSQSGGFYEQYF

D: -
size: -
V: TRBV6-7
J: TRBJ1-2
DNA: TGTCCAGGTCTGGGCGGCTACACCTTC
CDR3: CPGLGGYTF

D: -
size: once
V: TRBV6-5
J: TRBJ2-7
DNA: TGTGCCAGCAGTTCCATATCGGCGGCGCTCTACGAGCAGTACTTC
CDR3: CASSSISAALYEQYF

D: TRBD1
size: -
V: TRBV11-2
J: TRBJ1-1
DNA: TGTGCCAGCAGCTTAGTGGGACAGGGGACCGCTGAAGCTTTCTTT
CDR3: CASSLVGQGTAEAFF

D: TRBD2
size: -
V: TRBV14
J: TRBJ2-1
DNA: TGTGCCAGCAGCCGAAGGGTTGCTAGCGGGAGTCTCAGGGGTGAGCAGTTCTTC
CDR3: CASSRRVASGSLRGEQFF